This T cell receptor (beta chain) was retrieved from a study of read filtering for tumor transcriptome and immune sequencing. Study-wide background: Revised staging placed under ten patients in R-ISS I, about 17 in II, roughly 7 in III.

Molecular barcoded adaptors covering alpha/delta and beta/gamma chains were used on about 390 ng RNA. TCRdb itself ran the reads through MiXCR, one entry per CDR3 protein. The sample includes approximately 50,000 distinct CDR3 sequences, 20% to 25% of them seen just once. This clonotype was seen many times. The receptor's source is a donor over 35 with multiple myeloma. Sequencing was performed on a population of CD138-negative cells sorted from bone marrow.

CDR3 sequence: CASSQMFVSFLAGADEQFF. CDR3 DNA: TGTGCCAGCAGCCAAATGTTTGTCTCTTTCCTAGCGGGAGCGGATGAGCAGTTCTTC. The chain carries TRBV14 and TRBJ2-1; 10 bases are a match to TRBD2. This CDR3 has 19 amino acids. The J segment lost 8 bases and the V segment lost 2 bases, leaving 18 bases of the junction unmatched. CDR1 SGHDN and CDR2 FVKESK come from the germline V gene. The entire variable domain, with the rest obtained from reference TRBV14 and TRBJ2-1, is as follows: EAGVTQFPSHSVIEKGQTVTLRCDPISGHDNLYWYRRVMGKEIKFLLHFVKESKQDESGMPNNRFLAERTGGTYSTLKVQPAELEDSGVYFCASSQMFVSFLAGADEQFFGPGTRLTVL.